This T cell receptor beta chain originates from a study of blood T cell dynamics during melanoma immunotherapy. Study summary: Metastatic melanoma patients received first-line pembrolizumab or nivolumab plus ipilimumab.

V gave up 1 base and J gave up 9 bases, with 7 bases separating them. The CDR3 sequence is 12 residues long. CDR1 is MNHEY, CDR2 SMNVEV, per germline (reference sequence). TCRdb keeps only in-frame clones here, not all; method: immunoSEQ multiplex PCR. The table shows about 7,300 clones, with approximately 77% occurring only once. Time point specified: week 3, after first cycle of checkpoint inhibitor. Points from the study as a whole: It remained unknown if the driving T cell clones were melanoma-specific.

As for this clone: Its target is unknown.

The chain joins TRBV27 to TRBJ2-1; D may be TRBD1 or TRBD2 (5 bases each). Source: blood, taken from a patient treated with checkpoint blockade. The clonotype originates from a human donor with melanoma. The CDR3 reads CASSLWGSEQFF. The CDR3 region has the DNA TGTGCCAGCAGTTTATGGGGGAGTGAGCAGTTCTTC.